The source of this T cell receptor (beta chain) is a study of T cell responses to AZD1222 COVID-19 vaccine. Regarding the study as a whole: Targets within unmutated variant regions were reportedly found for nearly half of spike-specific TCRs. Two doses of AZD1222 preceded a rise in Spike-specific TCR breadth and depth. There were mostly white British donors and more females than males, and clonal diversity was possibly underestimated.

Some clones are missing from TCRdb's copy, which holds only in-frame ones; the method was immunoSEQ multiplex PCR. The sample yields 150,000 to 200,000 clones, roughly 92% seen once. V lost 4 bases to trimming and J lost 4 bases, with 13 bases between them. The CDR3 covers 14 residues. Germline V lookup: CDR1 MGHRA, CDR2 YSYEKL. With respect to this clone: What it binds is unknown.

The chain employs TRBV4-1 and TRBJ1-2, with D possibly matching TRBD1 (5 bases). This clonotype was sampled from an adult who received the AZD1222 COVID-19 vaccine. The specimen was peripheral blood, collected 28 days after the second AZD1222 dose. Here the CDR3 reads CASSRVGDTYGYTF. The CDR3 DNA sequence: TGCGCCAGCAGCCGAGTGGGGGATACCTATGGCTACACCTTC.